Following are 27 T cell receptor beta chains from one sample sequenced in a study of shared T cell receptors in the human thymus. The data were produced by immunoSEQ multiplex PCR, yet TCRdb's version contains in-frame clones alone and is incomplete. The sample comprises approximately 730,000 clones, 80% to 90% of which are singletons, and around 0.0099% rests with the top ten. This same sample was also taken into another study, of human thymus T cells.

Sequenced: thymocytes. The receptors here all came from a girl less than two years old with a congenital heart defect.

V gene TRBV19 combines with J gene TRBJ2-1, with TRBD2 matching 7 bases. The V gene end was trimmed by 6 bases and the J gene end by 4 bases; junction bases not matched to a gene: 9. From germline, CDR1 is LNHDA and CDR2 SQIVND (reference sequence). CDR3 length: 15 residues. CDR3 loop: CASRKRDYPYNEQFF. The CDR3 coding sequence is TGTGCCAGTAGAAAACGGGACTACCCTTACAATGAGCAGTTCTTC.

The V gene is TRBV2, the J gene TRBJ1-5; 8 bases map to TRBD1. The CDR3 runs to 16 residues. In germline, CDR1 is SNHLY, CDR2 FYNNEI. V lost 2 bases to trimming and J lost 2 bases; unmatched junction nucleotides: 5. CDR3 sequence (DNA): TGTGCCAGCAGTGAACCCCACAGGGGGGGCAATCAGCCCCAGCATTTT. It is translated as CASSEPHRGGNQPQHF.

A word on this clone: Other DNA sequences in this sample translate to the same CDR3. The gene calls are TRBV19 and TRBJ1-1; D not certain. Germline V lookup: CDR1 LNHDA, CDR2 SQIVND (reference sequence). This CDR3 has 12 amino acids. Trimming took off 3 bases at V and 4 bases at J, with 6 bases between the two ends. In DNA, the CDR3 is TGTGCCAGTAGTATGGGAGGCACTGAAGCTTTCTTT. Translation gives CASSMGGTEAFF. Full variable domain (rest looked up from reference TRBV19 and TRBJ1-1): DGGITQSPKYLFRKEGQNVTLSCEQNLNHDAMYWYRQDPGQGLRLIYYSQIVNDFQKGDIAEGYSVSREKKESFPLTVTSAQKNPTAFYLCASSMGGTEAFFGQGTRLTVV.

CDR3 in DNA: TGTGCCAGCAGCTTAACCCGGGACAGGATCAATGAAGCTTTCTTT. Protein sequence: CASSLTRDRINEAFF. The chain employs TRBV7-2 and TRBJ1-1; 8 bases align to TRBD1. Germline lookup yields CDR1 SGHTA and CDR2 FQGNSA. The CDR3 is made up of 15 amino acids. With 2 bases clipped from V and 7 bases from J, the junction kept 9 bases outside the gene matches.

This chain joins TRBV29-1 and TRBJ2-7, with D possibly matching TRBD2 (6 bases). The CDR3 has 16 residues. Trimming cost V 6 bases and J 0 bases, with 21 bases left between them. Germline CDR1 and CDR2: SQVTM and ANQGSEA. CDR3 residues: CSVTQEGWGSSYEQYF. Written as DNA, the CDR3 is TGCAGCGTGACACAGGAGGGTTGGGGAAGCTCCTACGAGCAGTACTTC.

The CDR3 nucleotides are TGTGCCAGCAGCTTTCGGGGGAACACTGAAGCTTTCTTT. It encodes CASSFRGNTEAFF. The V and J genes are TRBV5-6 and TRBJ1-1; D gene uncertain. V lost 2 bases and J lost 1, with 6 bases in between. Germline values: CDR1 SGHDT, CDR2 YYEEEE. The CDR3 is made up of 13 amino acids.

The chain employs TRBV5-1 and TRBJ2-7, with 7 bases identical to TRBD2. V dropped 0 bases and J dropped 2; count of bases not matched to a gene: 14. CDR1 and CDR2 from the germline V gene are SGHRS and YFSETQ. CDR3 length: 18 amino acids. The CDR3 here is CASSLAPNDGGKTYEQYF. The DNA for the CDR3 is TGCGCCAGCAGCTTGGCTCCAAATGACGGGGGGAAAACCTACGAGCAGTACTTC.

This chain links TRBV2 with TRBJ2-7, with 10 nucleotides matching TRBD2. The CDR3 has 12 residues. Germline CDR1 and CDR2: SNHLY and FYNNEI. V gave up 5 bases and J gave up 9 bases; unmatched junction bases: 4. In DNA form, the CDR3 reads TGTGCCAGCAGTCTACTAGCGGGGAGGCAGTACTTC. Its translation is CASSLLAGRQYF. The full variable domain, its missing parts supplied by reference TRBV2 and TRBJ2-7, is EPEVTQTPSHQVTQMGQEVILRCVPISNHLYFYWYRQILGQKVEFLVSFYNNEISEKSEIFDDQFSVERPDGSNFTLKIRSTKLEDSAMYFCASSLLAGRQYFGPGTRLTVT.

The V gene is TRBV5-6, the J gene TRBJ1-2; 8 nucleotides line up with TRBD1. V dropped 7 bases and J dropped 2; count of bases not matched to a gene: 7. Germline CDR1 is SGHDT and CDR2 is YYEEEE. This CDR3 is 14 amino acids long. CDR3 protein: CASSPRTGNYGYTF. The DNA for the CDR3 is TGTGCCAGCTCCCCTCGGACAGGGAACTATGGCTACACCTTC.

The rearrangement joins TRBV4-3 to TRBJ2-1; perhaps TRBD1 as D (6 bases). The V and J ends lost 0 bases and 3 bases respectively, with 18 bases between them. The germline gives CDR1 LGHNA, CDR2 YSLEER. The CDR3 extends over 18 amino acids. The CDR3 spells CASSQETSRDKDYNEQFF. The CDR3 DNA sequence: TGCGCCAGCAGCCAAGAAACAAGTCGGGACAAAGACTACAATGAGCAGTTCTTC.

The CDR3 loop is CAISEPGSPLHF. In nucleotides, the CDR3 is TGTGCCATCAGTGAACCAGGCTCACCCCTCCACTTT. This chain uses TRBV10-3 with TRBJ1-6; D is undetermined. Trimming stripped 3 bases from V and 10 bases from J, with 7 bases between. Germline V gene data show CDR1 as ENHRY and CDR2 as SYGVKD. CDR3 length: 12 amino acids.

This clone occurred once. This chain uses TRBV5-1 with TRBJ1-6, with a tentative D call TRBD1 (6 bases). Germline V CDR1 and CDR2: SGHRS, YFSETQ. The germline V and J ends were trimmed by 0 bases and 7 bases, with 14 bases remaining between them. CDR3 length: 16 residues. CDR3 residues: CASSLGPQGRNSPLHF. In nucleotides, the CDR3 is TGCGCCAGCAGCTTGGGCCCCCAGGGGAGAAATTCACCCCTCCACTTT.

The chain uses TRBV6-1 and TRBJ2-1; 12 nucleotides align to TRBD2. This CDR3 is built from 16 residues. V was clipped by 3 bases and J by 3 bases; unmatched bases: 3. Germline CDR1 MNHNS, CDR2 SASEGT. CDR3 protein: CASSDLAGGFYNEQFF. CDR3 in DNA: TGTGCCAGCAGTGATCTAGCGGGGGGGTTCTACAATGAGCAGTTCTTC.

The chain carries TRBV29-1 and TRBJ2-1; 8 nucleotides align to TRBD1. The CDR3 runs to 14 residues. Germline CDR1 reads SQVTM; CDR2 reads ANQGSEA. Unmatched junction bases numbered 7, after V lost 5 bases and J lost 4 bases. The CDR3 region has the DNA TGCAGCGTTCCTGACAGGGGCAATTACAATGAGCAGTTCTTC. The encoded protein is CSVPDRGNYNEQFF.

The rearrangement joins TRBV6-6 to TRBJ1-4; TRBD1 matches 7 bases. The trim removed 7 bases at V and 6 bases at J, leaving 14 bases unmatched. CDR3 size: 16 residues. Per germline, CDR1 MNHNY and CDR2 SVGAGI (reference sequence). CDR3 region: CASTFVRDSDHEKLFF. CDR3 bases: TGTGCCAGCACCTTCGTGAGGGACAGCGATCATGAAAAACTGTTTTTT.

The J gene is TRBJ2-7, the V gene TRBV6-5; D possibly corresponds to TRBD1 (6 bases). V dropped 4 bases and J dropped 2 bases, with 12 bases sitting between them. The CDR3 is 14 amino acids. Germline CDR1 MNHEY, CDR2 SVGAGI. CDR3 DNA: TGTGCCAGCAGTTTGACAGGCCCAGCCTACGAGCAGTACTTC. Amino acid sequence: CASSLTGPAYEQYF.

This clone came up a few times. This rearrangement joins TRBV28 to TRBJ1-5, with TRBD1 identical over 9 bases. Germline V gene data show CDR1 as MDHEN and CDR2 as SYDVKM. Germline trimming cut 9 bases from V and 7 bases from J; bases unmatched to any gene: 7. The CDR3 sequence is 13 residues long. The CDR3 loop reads CASGDREEQPQHF. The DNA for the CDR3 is TGTGCCAGTGGGGACAGGGAGGAACAGCCCCAGCATTTT.

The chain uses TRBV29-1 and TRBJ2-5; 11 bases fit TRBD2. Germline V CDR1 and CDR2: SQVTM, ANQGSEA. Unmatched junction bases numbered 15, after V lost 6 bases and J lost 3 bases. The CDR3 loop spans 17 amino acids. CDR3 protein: CSVRPSGGQKTEETQYF. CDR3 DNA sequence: TGCAGCGTGAGACCTAGCGGGGGGCAAAAAACCGAAGAGACCCAGTACTTC.

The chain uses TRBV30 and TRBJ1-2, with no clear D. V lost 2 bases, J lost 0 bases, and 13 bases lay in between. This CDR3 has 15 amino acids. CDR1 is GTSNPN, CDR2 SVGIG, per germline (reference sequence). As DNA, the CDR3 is TGTGCCTGGAGTTCCCGGGTTCTAGCTAACTATGGCTACACCTTC. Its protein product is CAWSSRVLANYGYTF.

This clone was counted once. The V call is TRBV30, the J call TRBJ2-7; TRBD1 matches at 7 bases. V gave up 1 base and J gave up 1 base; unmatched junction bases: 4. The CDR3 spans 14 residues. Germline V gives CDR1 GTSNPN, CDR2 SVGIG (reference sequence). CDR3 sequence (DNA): TGTGCCTGGAGTGGACAGGGCAGTTCCTACGAGCAGTACTTC. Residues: CAWSGQGSSYEQYF.

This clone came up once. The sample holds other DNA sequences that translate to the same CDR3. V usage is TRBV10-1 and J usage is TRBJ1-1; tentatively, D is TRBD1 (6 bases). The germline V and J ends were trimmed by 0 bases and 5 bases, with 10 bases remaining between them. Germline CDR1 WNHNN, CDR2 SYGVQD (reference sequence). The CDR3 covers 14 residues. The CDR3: CASSESGGGTEAFF. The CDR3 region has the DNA TGCGCCAGCAGTGAGTCGGGAGGGGGGACTGAAGCTTTCTTT.

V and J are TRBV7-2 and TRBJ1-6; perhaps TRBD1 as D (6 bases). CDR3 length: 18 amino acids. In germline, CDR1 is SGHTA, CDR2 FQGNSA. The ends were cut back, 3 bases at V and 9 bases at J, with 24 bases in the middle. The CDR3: CASSFCLIEGDVTSPLHF. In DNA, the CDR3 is TGTGCCAGCAGCTTTTGTTTGATAGAGGGGGACGTTACTTCACCCCTCCACTTT.

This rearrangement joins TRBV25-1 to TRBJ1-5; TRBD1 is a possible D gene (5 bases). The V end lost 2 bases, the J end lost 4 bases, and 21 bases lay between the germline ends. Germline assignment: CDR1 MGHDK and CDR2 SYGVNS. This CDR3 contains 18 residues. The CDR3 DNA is TGTGCCAGCAGTGAAGAAAGTACAGTCGGGGGGGTTAATCAGCCCCAGCATTTT. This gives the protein CASSEESTVGGVNQPQHF.

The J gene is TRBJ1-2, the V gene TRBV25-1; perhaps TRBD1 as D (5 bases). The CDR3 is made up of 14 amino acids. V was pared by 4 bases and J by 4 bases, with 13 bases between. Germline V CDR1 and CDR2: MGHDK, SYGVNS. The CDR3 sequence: CASSGSDSLYGYTF. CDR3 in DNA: TGTGCCAGCAGTGGATCAGACAGCCTCTATGGCTACACCTTC.

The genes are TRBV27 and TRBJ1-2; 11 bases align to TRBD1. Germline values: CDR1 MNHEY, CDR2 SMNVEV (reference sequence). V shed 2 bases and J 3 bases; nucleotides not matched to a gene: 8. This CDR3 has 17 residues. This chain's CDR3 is CASSLTRGQGDYYGYTF. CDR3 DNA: TGTGCCAGCAGTTTAACAAGGGGACAGGGGGATTACTATGGCTACACCTTC.

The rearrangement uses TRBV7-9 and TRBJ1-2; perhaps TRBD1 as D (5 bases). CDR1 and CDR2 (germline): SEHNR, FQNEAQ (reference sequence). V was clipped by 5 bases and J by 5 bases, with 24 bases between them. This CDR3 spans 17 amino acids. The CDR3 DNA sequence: TGTGCCAGCAGCCTAGGGGAGTTATTCGCCATTGGGTATGGCTACACCTTC. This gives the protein CASSLGELFAIGYGYTF.

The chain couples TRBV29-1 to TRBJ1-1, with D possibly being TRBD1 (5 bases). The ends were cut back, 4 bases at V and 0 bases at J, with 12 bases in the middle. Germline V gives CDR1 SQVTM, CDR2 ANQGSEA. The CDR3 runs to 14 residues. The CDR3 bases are TGCAGCGTTGCCCCCAGGGTTGTGAACACTGAAGCTTTCTTT. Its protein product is CSVAPRVVNTEAFF.